These 24 T cell receptor beta chains originate from one sample sequenced in a study of cytomegalovirus exposure and HLA in healthy donors. PCR used 60 Vbeta primers and 13 Jbeta primers. Repertoires were generated with immunoSEQ multiplex PCR, while TCRdb's copy carries only in-frame clones and drops some. The sample shows 150,000 to 200,000 clones, about three quarters of them seen only once. The source material was PBMCs. The receptors here all came from a woman in her twenties or thirties in good health and CMV-seronegative.

The V and J genes are TRBV5-8 and TRBJ2-3, with 7 bases aligning to TRBD1. V shed 3 bases and J 0 bases; nucleotides not matched to a gene: 7. Germline CDR1 reads SGHTS; CDR2 reads YDEGEE. CDR3 length: 16 residues. The CDR3 is CASSSGTATSTDTQYF. In nucleotides, the CDR3 is TGTGCCAGCAGCTCCGGGACAGCGACTAGCACAGATACGCAGTATTTT.

This chain joins TRBV9 and TRBJ2-1, with 7 bases identical to TRBD2. The CDR3 extends over 14 amino acids. Losses at the gene ends were 0 bases for V and 4 bases for J; bases not matched to a gene: 1. In germline, CDR1 is SGDLS, CDR2 YYNGEE. The CDR3: CASSVAAGYNEQFF. The CDR3 nucleotides read TGTGCCAGCAGCGTAGCAGCGGGGTACAATGAGCAGTTCTTC.

This chain uses TRBV11-3 with TRBJ2-7; possibly TRBD2 for D (5 bases). Trimming took 5 bases from V and 0 from J, leaving 14 bases between them. Germline CDR1 SGHNT, CDR2 YENEEA. This CDR3 is built from 15 residues. CDR3 protein: CASSPRGANSYEQYF. The CDR3 DNA is TGTGCCAGCAGCCCCCGGGGAGCCAACTCCTACGAGCAGTACTTC. Drawing the rest from reference TRBV11-3 and TRBJ2-7, the complete variable domain is EAGVVQSPRYKIIEKKQPVAFWCNPISGHNTLYWYLQNLGQGPELLIRYENEEAVDDSQLPKDRFSAERLKGVDSTLKIQPAELGDSAVYLCASSPRGANSYEQYFGPGTRLTVT.

CDR3 nucleotide sequence: TGCAGCGTTGCGGGACTAGCCCCCTACGAGCAGTACTTC. It specifies CSVAGLAPYEQYF. This chain uses TRBV29-1 with TRBJ2-7, with TRBD2 matching 9 bases. Germline-derived CDR1 and CDR2 are SQVTM and ANQGSEA. V was clipped by 4 bases and J by 2 bases; unmatched bases: 3. The CDR3 has 13 amino acids.

The CDR3: CASTPASAGGPGELFF. The CDR3 DNA reads TGTGCCAGCACCCCGGCATCAGCGGGGGGGCCCGGGGAGCTGTTTTTT. J is TRBJ2-2 and V is TRBV28, with 10 bases fitting TRBD2. There are 16 residues in the CDR3. After removal of 7 bases from V and 6 bases from J, the junction contained 11 bases not matched to a gene. The V gene's germline CDR1 is MDHEN and CDR2 SYDVKM.

This clone appeared a few times. The rearrangement uses TRBV7-3 and TRBJ2-7; 12 bases fit TRBD1. The J segment lost 5 bases and the V segment lost 6 bases, leaving 8 bases of the junction unmatched. Looked up from germline, CDR1 is SGHTA and CDR2 is FQGTGA. The CDR3 has 15 residues. The CDR3 spells CASSRTGTGGDEQYF. CDR3 bases: TGTGCCAGCAGTCGGACCGGGACAGGGGGCGACGAGCAGTACTTC.

This clone has more than one count but fewer than ten. The chain couples TRBV7-2 to TRBJ2-1; 9 nucleotides match TRBD2. CDR1 SGHTA and CDR2 FQGNSA come from the germline V gene. J lost 6 bases, V lost 6 bases, and 6 bases had no gene match. The CDR3 extends over 14 amino acids. CDR3 region: CASSFGLASNEQFF. CDR3 DNA: TGTGCCAGCAGTTTTGGACTAGCGTCCAATGAGCAGTTCTTC.

CDR3 in DNA: TGTGCCAGCAGCGTAGGGCTAGCGGGGGGGCCAGGGGATACGCAGTATTTT. This sequence encodes CASSVGLAGGPGDTQYF. The V and J genes are TRBV9 and TRBJ2-3, with 12 bases aligning to TRBD2. The CDR3 runs 17 residues. Germline V gives CDR1 SGDLS, CDR2 YYNGEE. Unmatched junction bases numbered 8, after V lost 0 bases and J lost 6 bases.

This chain joins TRBV21-1 and TRBJ2-5; whether TRBD1, the table's D call, matches the DNA was not checked. Matching the DNA end better, TRBJ2-7 makes the J call doubtful. TRBV21-1 is a listed pseudogene. This CDR3 has 18 amino acids. For the CDR3, the DNA is TGTGCCAGCAGCAACCAGGGTCCGCGGACAGGGGTTTCCTACGAGCAGTACTTC. Residues: CASSNQGPRTGVSYEQYF.

This clone has only a few counts. This chain links TRBV10-3 with TRBJ2-7; TRBD1 agrees at 8 bases. Germline assignment: CDR1 ENHRY and CDR2 SYGVKD. The J segment lost 2 bases and the V segment lost 6 bases, leaving 6 bases of the junction unmatched. This CDR3 is built from 14 residues. CDR3 sequence: CAIRPTGGTYEQYF. CDR3 bases: TGTGCCATCAGACCCACAGGGGGTACCTACGAGCAGTACTTC.

The chain is built from TRBV7-2 and TRBJ2-1; TRBD2 matches 9 bases. V shed 1 base and J 0 bases; nucleotides not matched to a gene: 4. This CDR3 has 17 amino acids. Germline CDR1 and CDR2: SGHTA and FQGNSA. Written as DNA, the CDR3 is TGTGCCAGCAGCTTAGGTCTAGCGGGGCCCTCCTACAATGAGCAGTTCTTC. Translation: CASSLGLAGPSYNEQFF.

This clone occurred a few times. The rearrangement links TRBV28 to TRBJ1-4; 10 nucleotides align to TRBD1. The germline V gene encodes CDR1 MDHEN and CDR2 SYDVKM. The trim removed 4 bases at V and 8 bases at J, leaving 10 bases unmatched. The CDR3 loop spans 16 amino acids. The CDR3 DNA sequence: TGTGCCAGCAGTTCCCCCGGGACAGGGGATTTCGAAAAACTGTTTTTT. Translation: CASSSPGTGDFEKLFF.

This rearrangement joins TRBV5-1 to TRBJ1-2, with D possibly TRBD1 on 6 matching bases. The V and J ends lost 4 bases and 3 bases respectively, with 16 bases between them. This CDR3 is built from 15 residues. CDR1 is SGHRS and CDR2 is YFSETQ in the germline V gene. CDR3 sequence (DNA): TGCGCCAGCAGCGATGGACACAGGGCTGACTATGGCTACACCTTC. Residues: CASSDGHRADYGYTF.

V gene TRBV7-9 combines with J gene TRBJ1-5; no clear D gene. The CDR3 covers 14 residues. In germline, CDR1 is SEHNR, CDR2 FQNEAQ (reference sequence). The germline V and J ends were trimmed by 3 bases and 9 bases, with 15 bases remaining between them. The CDR3 spells CASSFEDSTGPQHF. In DNA, the CDR3 is TGTGCCAGCAGCTTTGAGGACTCCACGGGGCCCCAGCATTTT.

The V and J genes are TRBV28 and TRBJ1-5; 9 positions agree with TRBD1. Germline CDR1 MDHEN, CDR2 SYDVKM. The CDR3 is made up of 16 amino acids. J lost 3 bases, V lost 6 bases, and 9 bases had no gene match. Here the CDR3 DNA reads TGTGCCAGCAGCTCTCCGGGACAGGGTAACAATCAGCCCCAGCATTTT. Amino acids: CASSSPGQGNNQPQHF.

The chain recombines TRBV6-1 with TRBJ1-2; 7 nucleotides agree with TRBD1. From germline, CDR1 is MNHNS and CDR2 SASEGT. The V gene end was trimmed by 2 bases and the J gene end by 8 bases; junction bases not matched to a gene: 11. The CDR3 contains 15 residues. CDR3 sequence: CASSEHGGGAEGYTF. CDR3 nucleotides: TGTGCCAGCAGTGAACATGGAGGGGGCGCGGAGGGCTACACCTTC.

The chain recombines TRBV5-1 with TRBJ2-6; D is possibly TRBD2 (5 bases). The CDR3 loop spans 17 amino acids. V was shortened by 0 bases and J by 4 bases, with 14 bases between the two germline ends. CDR1 and CDR2 from the germline V gene are SGHRS and YFSETQ. The CDR3 protein is CASSLAANRRGANVLTF. Written as DNA, the CDR3 is TGCGCCAGCAGCTTGGCCGCAAATCGGAGGGGGGCCAACGTCCTGACTTTC.

The V and J genes are TRBV11-2 and TRBJ2-7; D gene ambiguous. Trimming pared 0 bases from V and 3 bases from J, leaving 6 bases between. The CDR3 length is 13 residues. Germline V CDR1 and CDR2: SGHAT, FQNNGV. The CDR3 region is CASSLEESYEQYF. The DNA for the CDR3 is TGTGCCAGCAGCTTAGAGGAGAGCTACGAGCAGTACTTC. The complete variable domain, with remaining parts taken from reference TRBV11-2 and TRBJ2-7, reads EAGVAQSPRYKIIEKRQSVAFWCNPISGHATLYWYQQILGQGPKLLIQFQNNGVVDDSQLPKDRFSAERLKGVDSTLKIQPAKLEDSAVYLCASSLEESYEQYFGPGTRLTVT.

The rearrangement joins TRBV29-1 to TRBJ1-1; D not certain. This CDR3 comprises 13 residues. Trimming left V 2 bases short and J 0 bases short, with 7 bases between. The germline CDR1 and CDR2 sequences are SQVTM and ANQGSEA. The DNA of the CDR3 is TGCAGCGTTGAATTTTCCATGAACACTGAAGCTTTCTTT. This gives the protein CSVEFSMNTEAFF.

The rearrangement joins TRBV10-1 to TRBJ2-6; 8 bases fit TRBD2. Trimming removed 10 bases from V and 4 bases from J; junction bases left unmatched: 6. This CDR3 contains 14 residues. Germline V gives CDR1 WNHNN, CDR2 SYGVQD (reference sequence). The CDR3 is CATTSGRGANVLTF. The CDR3 DNA reads as TGCGCCACCACAAGCGGGAGAGGGGCCAACGTCCTGACTTTC.

The chain recombines TRBV7-9 with TRBJ2-7; weak D call: TRBD2 (5 bases). Germline CDR1 is SEHNR and CDR2 is FQNEAQ (reference sequence). With 3 bases removed from V and 3 bases from J, the gap between germline ends came to 9 bases. This CDR3 is 13 amino acids long. The CDR3 region is CASSFGESYEQYF. DNA for the CDR3: TGTGCCAGCAGCTTTGGGGAGAGCTACGAGCAGTACTTC.

V and J are TRBV27 and TRBJ1-4; the D gene is possibly TRBD1 (5 bases). CDR1 MNHEY and CDR2 SMNVEV come from the germline V gene (reference sequence). The CDR3 consists of 16 residues. Trimming took 5 bases from V and 3 from J, leaving 16 bases between them. CDR3 bases: TGTGCCAGCAGTAGCGTGACCGGGGGGGCTAATGAAAAACTGTTTTTT. It specifies CASSSVTGGANEKLFF.

The chain is built from TRBV5-4 and TRBJ2-1; D is perhaps TRBD1 (5 bases). This CDR3 spans 15 amino acids. The V end was cut by 4 bases, the J end by 0 bases, with 11 bases between. Germline values: CDR1 SGHNT, CDR2 YYREEE (reference sequence). The CDR3 spells CASSIPQGSYNEQFF. The CDR3 coding sequence is TGTGCCAGCAGCATCCCTCAGGGCTCCTACAATGAGCAGTTCTTC.

CDR3 DNA sequence: TGTGCCAGTATGACGCAGGGACAGGGGGCCTCACCCCTCCACTTT. This gives the protein CASMTQGQGASPLHF. The chain combines TRBV19 with TRBJ1-6; 12 bases map to TRBD1. Germline values: CDR1 LNHDA, CDR2 SQIVND (reference sequence). V lost 7 bases, J lost 10 bases, and 8 bases stayed unmatched. The CDR3 has 15 residues. The full variable domain, completed using reference TRBV19 and TRBJ1-6, is DGGITQSPKYLFRKEGQNVTLSCEQNLNHDAMYWYRQDPGQGLRLIYYSQIVNDFQKGDIAEGYSVSREKKESFPLTVTSAQKNPTAFYLCASMTQGQGASPLHFGNGTRLTVT.